This TCR beta chain was identified in a study of CD8 T cells in ankylosing spondylitis. Notes on this clonotype: The antigen is undetermined.

Construction of TCR beta libraries was performed using quantitative 5'-RACE with molecular barcodes. TCRdb re-analysed the 5' RACE reads in MiXCR, keeping a single row per CDR3 protein. The sample holds a few hundred thousand distinct CDR3 sequences; 7.5% to 9% are singletons and the top ten take more than 12%. Study-level points and caveats: Before this, some motif variants had been reported in reactive arthritis synovial fluid and blood. With a CD8+ phenotype, disease-linked clones were relatively rare in peripheral blood. Ankylosing spondylitis blood seemed to carry a telltale TCR beta motif made of several highly homologous variants. Reports say disease-linked clones showed up significantly more in matched ankylosing spondylitis synovial fluid.

The V gene end was trimmed by 5 bases and the J gene end by 3 bases; junction bases not matched to a gene: 7. Germline V gene data show CDR1 as SGHTA and CDR2 as FQGNSA. This CDR3 spans 15 amino acids. The J gene is TRBJ2-1, the V gene TRBV7-2; TRBD2 matches at 7 bases. Sequencing input: blood, either unsorted or a sorted T cell fraction (not recorded which). The TCR comes from a male donor with ankylosing spondylitis. CDR3 in DNA: TGTGCCAGCAGCCACAATGCGGGAGACTACAATGAGCAGTTCTTC. It codes for CASSHNAGDYNEQFF.